This passage covers 19 T cell receptor beta chains from one sample sequenced in a study of human CD8 memory T cell subsets. UMI-labeled 5' RACE yielded the TCR beta libraries. Each CDR3 protein gets one entry in TCRdb, which reprocessed the 5' RACE reads and gives no DNA. Recorded here are fewer than 9,500 distinct CDR3 sequences; the top ten clones represent approximately 20%. Sequenced material: CD8+ T cells from PBMCs. The receptors shown here come from a human donor in good health.

This clonotype is identified as medium-sized from frequency. This rearrangement joins TRBV6-5 to TRBJ2-1; the TCRdb D gene call, TRBD2, has no DNA to confirm it. Germline CDR1 and CDR2: MNHEY and SVGAGI. The CDR3 is 12 amino acids. CDR3 protein: CASRTGDNEQFF.

The rearrangement joins TRBV27 to TRBJ2-1; there is no DNA to check the TCRdb D call of TRBD1. This CDR3 region has 17 residues. The germline V gene has CDR1 MNHEY and CDR2 SMNVEV (reference sequence). This CDR3 reads CASSYTIGTGGYNEQFF.

The V and J genes are TRBV12-3 or TRBV12-4 and TRBJ1-5. The CDR3 covers 16 residues. CDR3 sequence reads: CASSPTPPGRAQPQHF.

The rearrangement joins TRBV7-2 to TRBJ2-7; there is no DNA to check the TCRdb D call of TRBD2. The germline V gene encodes CDR1 SGHTA and CDR2 FQGNSA. This CDR3 is 14 amino acids long. The CDR3 region is CASSFSSGPYEQYF.

J is TRBJ2-7 and V is TRBV19; without DNA, the TCRdb call of TRBD1 cannot be checked. The CDR3 spans 15 residues. From germline, CDR1 is LNHDA and CDR2 SQIVND (reference sequence). This CDR3 is CASSPSGGGSYEQYF.

The V call is TRBV7-2, the J call TRBJ1-1; without DNA, the TCRdb call of TRBD1 cannot be checked. The germline V gene encodes CDR1 SGHTA and CDR2 FQGNSA. CDR3 size: 17 residues. CDR3 amino acids: CASNSWVPGQGSTEAFF. The whole variable domain, remainder taken from reference TRBV7-2 and TRBJ1-1, is GAGVSQSPSNKVTEKGKDVELRCDPISGHTALYWYRQSLGQGLEFLIYFQGNSAPDKSGLPSDRFSAERTGGSVSTLTIQRTQQEDSAVYLCASNSWVPGQGSTEAFFGQGTRLTVV.

The CDR3 sequence is CASSPEGPHMNTEAFF. The rearrangement links TRBV4-2 to TRBJ1-1. The CDR3 has 16 residues. Germline CDR1 reads LGHNA; CDR2 reads YNFKEQ.

The chain is built from TRBV6-2 or TRBV6-3 and TRBJ2-1; there is no DNA to check the TCRdb D call of TRBD1. Per the germline V gene, CDR1 is MNHEY and CDR2 is SVGEGT. The length of the CDR3 is 19 residues. This CDR3 reads CASSYSTSGSPPSYNEQFF.

This chain links TRBV6-4 with TRBJ2-1; TCRdb lists TRBD2, though no DNA is available to test this call. The CDR3 length is 16 residues. Germline CDR1 MRHNA, CDR2 SNTAGT. CDR3 loop: CASSDSGLAGYNEQFF.

The chain has TRBV27 and TRBJ1-1. CDR3 length: 14 residues. CDR1 is MNHEY and CDR2 is SMNVEV in the germline V gene (reference sequence). The CDR3 spells CASSSPHLSTEAFF.

V is TRBV7-9 and J is TRBJ2-7; there is no DNA to check the TCRdb D call of TRBD2. Germline CDR1 is SEHNR and CDR2 is FQNEAQ (reference sequence). The CDR3 sequence is 15 residues long. CDR3: CASSLARREDYEQYF.

This sequence joins TRBV7-9 and TRBJ2-3. The CDR3 extends over 16 amino acids. CDR1 and CDR2 from the germline V gene are SEHNR and FQNEAQ (reference sequence). CDR3 protein: CASSPPALEYTDTQYF.

The chain couples TRBV7-8 to TRBJ2-7; as DNA is missing, the TRBD1 call by TCRdb cannot be tested. Germline CDR1 SGHVS, CDR2 FQNEAQ. The CDR3 sequence is 17 residues long. CDR3 protein: CASSFFGTDSATYEQYF.

This sequence joins TRBV5-5 and TRBJ2-7. The CDR3 contains 14 residues. Germline-derived CDR1 and CDR2 are SGHKS and YYEKEE (reference sequence). CDR3: CASSLTSPSYEQYF.

The rearrangement uses TRBV7-8 and TRBJ2-2; TCRdb designates TRBD2, a call that cannot be tested without DNA. The germline CDR1 and CDR2 sequences are SGHVS and FQNEAQ. The CDR3 runs 20 residues. This CDR3 reads CASSLYPGLAGGPNTGELFF.

The V gene is TRBV6-1, the J gene TRBJ1-1; TCRdb gives TRBD1 as the D gene, but with no DNA this cannot be confirmed. Germline CDR1 is MNHNS and CDR2 is SASEGT. The CDR3 is made up of 15 amino acids. The CDR3 sequence is CASSDYGTGATEAFF.

This rearrangement joins TRBV4-3 to TRBJ2-2; TCRdb selects TRBD1, and the lack of DNA leaves this call unchecked. The CDR3 has 16 residues. Germline V gene lookup returns CDR1 LGHNA and CDR2 YSLEER. The CDR3 sequence: CASNHPGHRNTGELFF.

This rearrangement joins TRBV27 to TRBJ2-7; without DNA, the TCRdb call of TRBD1 cannot be checked. This CDR3 spans 15 amino acids. The germline V gene has CDR1 MNHEY and CDR2 SMNVEV (reference sequence). CDR3 loop: CASSSVGPDGYEQYF.

CDR3 residues: CSVDGQAGNEQFF. The gene calls are TRBV29-1 and TRBJ2-1; TCRdb gives TRBD1 as the D gene, but with no DNA this cannot be confirmed. The CDR3 has 13 residues. CDR1 and CDR2 from the germline V gene are SQVTM and ANQGSEA.